Below are 30 T cell receptor beta chains sequenced from a single sample in a study of Graves' ophthalmopathy and Graves' hyperthyroidism. As the template, RNA transcripts were used to amplify TCR beta CDR3 regions. The first-round RT-PCR employed HTBI primers together with the Qiagen OneStep RT-PCR kit. A multiplex PCR was then performed as the second round. A single record per CDR3 protein comes from TCRdb applying MiXCR to the multiplex PCR reads. The table records 450,000 to 600,000 distinct CDR3 sequences, about two fifths of them present only once. The sequenced material came from peripheral blood or thyroid tissue (not recorded which). These TCRs come from an adult man with Graves' hyperthyroidism.

Remarks on this clonotype: This may be a read error: a much more frequent sequence differs by one nucleotide. The chain has TRBV25-1 and TRBJ2-5; 8 bases are shared with TRBD1. V gave up 5 bases and J gave up 0 bases; unmatched junction bases: 8. The CDR3 loop spans 16 amino acids. The germline CDR1 and CDR2 sequences are MGHDK and SYGVNS. The CDR3 DNA is TGTGCCAGCAGTTGGGACAGGACAACGTACCAAGAGACCCAGTACTTC. Residues: CASSWDRTTYQETQYF.

Regarding this clonotype: This may be a read error, as it is one base from a much larger clone. This chain links TRBV7-2 with TRBJ2-2, with TRBD2 matching 9 bases. J was trimmed by 6 bases and V by 5 bases; bases with no gene match: 1. Germline CDR1 reads SGHTA; CDR2 reads FQGNSA. This CDR3 has 13 amino acids. Here the CDR3 DNA reads TGTGCCAGCAGCGGCGGGAGGGCCGGGGAGCTGTTTTTT. Translation: CASSGGRAGELFF.

In this sample, this clonotype turned up many times. The chain employs TRBV25-1 and TRBJ2-3; TRBD1 agrees at 10 bases. The CDR3 length is 14 residues. V trimming: 4 bases; J trimming: 6 bases; junction bases outside the gene matches: 4. From germline, CDR1 is MGHDK and CDR2 SYGVNS. CDR3 sequence: CASSGGTGVDTQYF. The CDR3, as DNA: TGTGCCAGCAGTGGGGGGACAGGGGTGGATACGCAGTATTTT.

The chain joins TRBV2 to TRBJ2-2; TRBD2 matches 7 bases. The CDR3 extends over 14 amino acids. Losses at the gene ends were 5 bases for V and 5 bases for J; bases not matched to a gene: 5. Germline CDR1 is SNHLY and CDR2 is FYNNEI. CDR3 residues: CASSYGTMTGELFF. The DNA for the CDR3 is TGTGCCAGCAGTTATGGGACTATGACCGGGGAGCTGTTTTTT. Complete variable domain (other parts from reference TRBV2 and TRBJ2-2): EPEVTQTPSHQVTQMGQEVILRCVPISNHLYFYWYRQILGQKVEFLVSFYNNEISEKSEIFDDQFSVERPDGSNFTLKIRSTKLEDSAMYFCASSYGTMTGELFFGEGSRLTVL.

This clonotype was seen many times. The gene calls are TRBV27 and TRBJ1-5, with a tentative D call TRBD1 (6 bases). This CDR3 has 18 amino acids. In germline, CDR1 is MNHEY, CDR2 SMNVEV (reference sequence). The V and J ends lost 2 bases and 2 bases respectively, with 19 bases between them. The CDR3 loop reads CASSLRARGSIGNQPQHF. In DNA, the CDR3 is TGTGCCAGCAGTTTACGGGCGAGGGGGAGTATTGGCAATCAGCCCCAGCATTTT.

The chain employs TRBV29-1 and TRBJ1-2; D is ambiguous. The germline CDR1 and CDR2 sequences are SQVTM and ANQGSEA. The CDR3 runs to 11 residues. V was trimmed by 8 bases and J by 3 bases, leaving 10 bases between them. CDR3 nucleotide sequence: TGCAGCAGCCAAACGGACTATGGCTACACCTTC. Encoded protein: CSSQTDYGYTF.

Concerning this clonotype: Its ends do not fully match the called genes, so a read error is possible. The gene calls are TRBV10-3 and TRBJ1-3; D remains unclear. This CDR3 comprises 19 residues. CDR1 is ENHRY, CDR2 SYGVKD, per germline. The CDR3 DNA reads as TGTGCCAGCAGTGAAGTCAGTTTGGGCAGTGGAAGCTCTGGAAACACCATATATTTT. Its protein is CASSEVSLGSGSSGNTIYF.

This clonotype was seen only once. This chain uses TRBV12-3 or TRBV12-4 with TRBJ1-4, with 11 bases aligning to TRBD1. This CDR3 has 15 residues. Trimming cost V 8 bases and J 8 bases; bases outside gene matches: 10. CDR3 loop: CASGRTGGVQEKLFF. As DNA, the CDR3 is TGTGCCAGCGGACGGACAGGGGGCGTTCAGGAAAAACTGTTTTTT.

The chain joins TRBV5-5 to TRBJ2-7, with a weak D call TRBD2 (6 bases). Germline V gene lookup returns CDR1 SGHKS and CDR2 YYEKEE (reference sequence). The V end lost 4 bases, the J end lost 4 bases, and 12 bases lay between the germline ends. The CDR3 totals 13 residues. The CDR3 sequence: CASSNAGSYEQYF. In DNA, the CDR3 is TGTGCCAGCAGCAACGCGGGGTCGTACGAGCAGTACTTC.

Comments on this clonotype: A read error may explain this, as a much larger clone is one base away. The CDR3 sequence: CASSERQVNRPQHF. DNA of the CDR3: TGTGCCAGCAGTGAACGACAGGTAAATCGGCCCCAGCATTTT. The J gene is TRBJ1-5, the V gene TRBV6-1; D might be TRBD1 (6 bases). Germline V gives CDR1 MNHNS, CDR2 SASEGT. The CDR3 spans 14 residues.

This clonotype was seen more than once but under ten times. The rearrangement uses TRBV12-3 or TRBV12-4 and TRBJ1-2, with unresolved D. The CDR3 is 13 residues long. V lost 3 bases to trimming and J lost 1 base, with 6 bases between them. The CDR3 is CASSFNRNYGYTF. The CDR3 DNA sequence: TGTGCCAGCAGTTTTAACCGTAACTATGGCTACACCTTC.

Many counts were recorded for this clonotype. The CDR3 nucleotides read TGTGCCAGCAGGGACAGGGAGAACGAAAAACTGTTTTTT. It encodes CASRDRENEKLFF. The chain uses TRBV7-9 and TRBJ1-4; 8 nucleotides match TRBD1. Germline assignment: CDR1 SEHNR and CDR2 FQNEAQ (reference sequence). The V gene end was trimmed by 6 bases and the J gene end by 8 bases; junction bases not matched to a gene: 5. The length of the CDR3 is 13 residues.

The rearrangement uses TRBV6-1 and TRBJ2-5, with a weak D call TRBD2 (5 bases). CDR1 and CDR2 from the germline V gene are MNHNS and SASEGT. The CDR3 sequence is 17 residues long. V lost 2 bases and J 3 bases, leaving 19 bases between the germline ends. CDR3 loop: CASSELGEALGKETQYF. DNA for the CDR3: TGTGCCAGCAGTGAACTCGGGGAAGCGCTGGGAAAAGAGACCCAGTACTTC.

V gene TRBV4-2 combines with J gene TRBJ2-5; D may be TRBD1 (5 bases). V was clipped by 1 base and J by 4 bases, with 10 bases between them. The CDR3 consists of 14 residues. CDR1 is LGHNA, CDR2 YNFKEQ, per germline. The CDR3 nucleotides are TGTGCCAGCAGCCAAGCTCCCCAGGGAGAGACCCAGTACTTC. Translation gives CASSQAPQGETQYF.

This clonotype was found many times. The rearrangement uses TRBV3-1 and TRBJ1-1, with D hard to call. Germline V gene data show CDR1 as LGHDT and CDR2 as YNNKEL (reference sequence). CDR3 size: 12 residues. V was shortened by 1 base and J by 11 bases, with 11 bases between the two germline ends. The CDR3 nucleotides read TGTGCCAGCAGCCAAGTGTCAGGCGCCGCTTTCTTT. The encoded protein is CASSQVSGAAFF.

Remarks on this clonotype: The CDR3 end shows no conserved phenylalanine or tryptophan, and so a read error is likely. The chain carries TRBV5-8 and TRBJ1-1; D is unclear. Germline assignment: CDR1 SGHTS and CDR2 YDEGEE. The CDR3 runs 15 residues. V gave up 0 bases and J gave up 5 bases, with 14 bases separating them. The CDR3 sequence: CASSLVPSLVTEAFS. CDR3 in DNA: TGTGCCAGCAGCTTGGTCCCCTCACTCGTGACTGAAGCTTTCTCT.

There are a few counts of this clonotype. The V gene is TRBV5-1, the J gene TRBJ2-7; 15 bases map to TRBD2. The CDR3 is made up of 17 amino acids. Germline CDR1 and CDR2: SGHRS and YFSETQ. The ends lost 3 bases at V and 6 bases at J; junction bases unmatched: 10. The CDR3 sequence: CASSSGLAGGPVSEQYF. CDR3 coding DNA: TGCGCCAGCAGCTCCGGACTAGCGGGGGGGCCGGTTTCCGAGCAGTACTTC.

V gene TRBV20-1 combines with J gene TRBJ1-1; no firm D call. Per the germline V gene, CDR1 is DFQATT and CDR2 is SNEGSKA (reference sequence). CDR3 length: 13 residues. V dropped 3 bases and J dropped 5 bases, with 13 bases sitting between them. In DNA, the CDR3 is TGCAGTGCTAGGATGGCAGCGGGAACTGAAGCTTTCTTT. Protein: CSARMAAGTEAFF.

This clonotype has only a few counts. This chain joins TRBV5-1 and TRBJ2-3, with D perhaps TRBD2 (6 bases). V gave up 3 bases and J gave up 4 bases, with 15 bases separating them. The CDR3 is made up of 15 amino acids. Looked up from germline, CDR1 is SGHRS and CDR2 is YFSETQ. The CDR3 reads CASSSAGGEADTQYF. CDR3 bases: TGCGCCAGCAGCTCCGCCGGCGGGGAGGCAGATACGCAGTATTTT.

A word on this clonotype: This could be a read error, since a much larger clone is one nucleotide away. V gene TRBV2 combines with J gene TRBJ1-5; D is perhaps TRBD1 (5 bases). Per germline, CDR1 SNHLY and CDR2 FYNNEI. The CDR3 has 13 residues. The CDR3 DNA reads as TGTGTCATCAGCCGGGACAGCAATCAGCCCCAGCATTTT. Translation gives CVISRDSNQPQHF.

This clonotype was seen a few times. The V call is TRBV2, the J call TRBJ2-5, with a possible D match to TRBD2 (6 bases). The germline gives CDR1 SNHLY, CDR2 FYNNEI. V was cut by 3 bases and J by 1 base, with 12 bases left in between. The CDR3 is 15 residues long. The CDR3 sequence is CASSDNRGIQETQYF. CDR3 nucleotides: TGTGCCAGCAGTGACAATCGGGGGATCCAAGAGACCCAGTACTTC.

This clonotype was detected many times. This chain connects TRBV10-2 to TRBJ1-3; D is undetermined. The CDR3 is made up of 14 amino acids. CDR1 and CDR2 (germline): WSHSY, SAAADI. The ends were cut back, 5 bases at V and 1 base at J, with 9 bases in the middle. The CDR3 here is CASSRVGSGNTIYF. DNA for the CDR3: TGCGCCAGCAGTCGAGTCGGTTCTGGAAACACCATATATTTT.

V gene TRBV14 combines with J gene TRBJ1-6; D might be TRBD1 (6 bases). V lost 9 bases and J lost 7, with 16 bases in between. The CDR3 totals 14 residues. CDR1 and CDR2 from the germline V gene are SGHDN and FVKESK. CDR3: CASSPTGTNSPLHF. CDR3 nucleotides: TGTGCCAGTAGTCCTACAGGGACCAATTCACCCCTCCACTTT.

The rearrangement links TRBV5-5 to TRBJ2-1, with a weak D call TRBD2 (7 bases). CDR1 and CDR2 from the germline V gene are SGHKS and YYEKEE (reference sequence). The CDR3 loop spans 15 amino acids. Trimming shortened V by 4 bases and J by 6 bases, and 17 bases separated the two germline ends. The CDR3 region is CASSPSWGGGNEQFF. The CDR3 region has the DNA TGTGCCAGCAGCCCGAGTTGGGGGGGCGGCAATGAGCAGTTCTTC.

This clonotype was found once. The gene calls are TRBV20-1 and TRBJ1-2, with D possibly matching TRBD1 (6 bases). Germline V CDR1 and CDR2: DFQATT, SNEGSKA (reference sequence). This CDR3 contains 15 residues. The CDR3 region is CGGAERRRSNYGYTF. In DNA, the CDR3 is TGCGGGGGGGCTGAGAGGCGCAGGAGTAACTATGGCTACACCTTC.

This clonotype showed up just once. The rearrangement joins TRBV29-1 to TRBJ2-3; TRBD1 matches at 10 bases. There are 13 residues in the CDR3. V gave up 7 bases and J gave up 5 bases; unmatched junction bases: 6. Germline-derived CDR1 and CDR2 are SQVTM and ANQGSEA. DNA of the CDR3: TGCAGCGCCGGGACAGGGGCTGGAGATACGCAGTATTTT. It translates to CSAGTGAGDTQYF.

V usage is TRBV2 and J usage is TRBJ1-4; D gene unclear. Germline CDR1 SNHLY, CDR2 FYNNEI. The CDR3 length is 18 residues. Trimming left V 8 bases short and J 0 bases short, with 22 bases between. The CDR3 nucleotides read TGTGCCAGCTCACCACTTACTATGACGGCTACAACTAATGAAAAACTGTTTTTT. Protein: CASSPLTMTATTNEKLFF.

The V call is TRBV10-1, the J call TRBJ1-1; no firm D call. V gave up 6 bases and J gave up 8 bases, with 19 bases separating them. Germline values: CDR1 WNHNN, CDR2 SYGVQD (reference sequence). The CDR3 totals 14 residues. CDR3 sequence: CASSNLAGIREAFF. Here the CDR3 DNA reads TGCGCCAGCAGCAACCTAGCGGGGATTAGAGAAGCTTTCTTT.

V and J are TRBV29-1 and TRBJ2-1; D assignment may be TRBD1 or TRBD2 (5 bases each). V was shortened by 5 bases and J by 7 bases, with 15 bases between the two germline ends. Germline V lookup: CDR1 SQVTM, CDR2 ANQGSEA. The CDR3 is 13 residues long. The CDR3 region has the DNA TGCAGCGTTTTCCGGGACCTAACTAATGAGCAGTTCTTC. Translation: CSVFRDLTNEQFF.

The chain couples TRBV11-2 to TRBJ2-5; 10 bases agree with TRBD2. The CDR3 extends over 17 amino acids. Germline-derived CDR1 and CDR2 are SGHAT and FQNNGV. V shed 5 bases and J 1 base; nucleotides not matched to a gene: 10. The CDR3 region has the DNA TGTGCCAGCAGCCCCGACCCCCGACTAGCGGGCCAAGAGACCCAGTACTTC. It is translated as CASSPDPRLAGQETQYF.